Each of the 23 T cell receptor beta chains below was sequenced from the same sample in a study of response to subunit inactivated influenza vaccine. Each CDR3 protein is one row after TCRdb ran MiXCR on the RT-PCR reads. This sample carries 300,000 to 350,000 distinct CDR3 sequences, approximately 23% of them seen once, and the ten largest clones take over 9%. The sample consisted of PBMCs from blood, taken less than 22 months after vaccination. The source of these receptors is a man aged 50-75 years who received an inactivated influenza vaccine.

The chain uses TRBV12-3 or TRBV12-4 and TRBJ1-2, with 8 positions matching TRBD1. The CDR3 is made up of 14 amino acids. V trimming: 6 bases; J trimming: 4 bases; junction bases outside the gene matches: 7. The CDR3 is CASSGQGLAYGYTF. The CDR3 DNA reads TGTGCCAGCAGCGGACAGGGATTAGCCTATGGCTACACCTTC.

This clonotype was found a few times. The chain carries TRBV20-1 and TRBJ1-2; TRBD1 agrees at 12 bases. The ends lost 4 bases at V and 4 bases at J; junction bases unmatched: 4. CDR1 DFQATT and CDR2 SNEGSKA come from the germline V gene (reference sequence). The CDR3 consists of 14 residues. The CDR3 bases are TGCAGTGCTACCGGGACAGGGGGCATCTATGGCTACACCTTC. Residues: CSATGTGGIYGYTF.

In DNA, the CDR3 is TGTGCCAGCAGGCCGGACAGCCGAAACACTGAAGCTTTCTTT. It codes for CASRPDSRNTEAFF. The chain employs TRBV7-9 and TRBJ1-1; TRBD1 is a possible D gene (6 bases). This CDR3 is 14 amino acids long. Germline V lookup: CDR1 SEHNR, CDR2 FQNEAQ (reference sequence). Trimming left V 6 bases short and J 2 bases short, with 13 bases between.

The chain uses TRBV7-2 and TRBJ2-7; D gene uncertain. Germline assignment: CDR1 SGHTA and CDR2 FQGNSA. V shed 4 bases and J shed 0 bases, with 10 bases lying between them. The CDR3 loop spans 14 amino acids. The CDR3, as DNA: TGTGCCAGCAGCTCTTTCGCCGACTCCTACGAGCAGTACTTC. Translating it yields CASSSFADSYEQYF.

Worth noting for this clonotype: An end of the junction differs from the germline gene, which may be a read error. This chain joins TRBV13 and TRBJ2-5; D call uncertain. Germline CDR1 is PRHDT and CDR2 is FYEKMQ (reference sequence). The CDR3 runs to 14 residues. The chain's CDR3 is CASSLGVWTKTEYF. CDR3 DNA: TGTGCCAGCAGCTTAGGGGTCTGGACCAAGACCGAGTACTTC.

This chain joins TRBV9 and TRBJ1-4; 9 bases are a match to TRBD1. This CDR3 region has 16 residues. Germline-derived CDR1 and CDR2 are SGDLS and YYNGEE. Trimming at V came to 4 bases and at J to 2 bases, leaving 6 bases not matched to a gene. The CDR3 region has the DNA TGTGCCAGCAGCCCCCGGACAGGGGCGACTAATGAAAAACTGTTTTTT. Its translation: CASSPRTGATNEKLFF.

The chain couples TRBV7-9 to TRBJ2-5, with D perhaps TRBD1 (6 bases). The CDR3 runs to 16 residues. CDR1 and CDR2 (germline): SEHNR, FQNEAQ (reference sequence). Trimming took 1 base from V and 2 from J, leaving 14 bases between them. CDR3 amino acids: CASSLGPLDSQETQYF. In DNA form, the CDR3 reads TGTGCCAGCAGCTTAGGACCCCTGGACAGTCAAGAGACCCAGTACTTC. Full variable domain (remainder filled in from reference TRBV7-9 and TRBJ2-5): DTGVSQNPRHKITKRGQNVTFRCDPISEHNRLYWYRQTLGQGPEFLTYFQNEAQLEKSRLLSDRFSAERPKGSFSTLEIQRTEQGDSAMYLCASSLGPLDSQETQYFGPGTRLLVL.

This clonotype occurred once. This chain connects TRBV4-2 to TRBJ2-2; 10 bases agree with TRBD2. Germline assignment: CDR1 LGHNA and CDR2 YNFKEQ. J was trimmed by 6 bases and V by 4 bases; bases with no gene match: 5. The CDR3 has 15 amino acids. CDR3: CASSRLAGVPGELFF. Written as DNA, the CDR3 is TGTGCCAGCAGCCGCCTAGCGGGAGTACCCGGGGAGCTGTTTTTT.

This clonotype has just a few counts. The chain recombines TRBV30 with TRBJ1-6, with D uncertain. V was shortened by 2 bases and J by 6 bases, with 8 bases between the two germline ends. The CDR3 has 13 amino acids. CDR1 and CDR2 (germline): GTSNPN, SVGIG (reference sequence). In DNA form, the CDR3 reads TGTGCCTGGAGTCCAGCATTTAATTCACCCCTCCACTTT. Its translation is CAWSPAFNSPLHF.

This clonotype came up a few times. This chain uses TRBV5-1 with TRBJ1-1; D is ambiguous. Between the trimmed V and J ends, which lost 0 bases and 6 bases, there was a span of 9 bases. The CDR3 length is 13 residues. CDR1 and CDR2 (germline): SGHRS, YFSETQ. This chain's CDR3 is CASSLGSVAEAFF. Here the CDR3 DNA reads TGCGCCAGCAGCTTGGGTAGTGTGGCTGAAGCTTTCTTT.

This chain connects TRBV6-5 to TRBJ2-1; the D is unclear. Germline loops: CDR1 MNHEY, CDR2 SVGAGI. This CDR3 region has 13 residues. The V end lost 1 base, the J end lost 10 bases, and 11 bases lay between the germline ends. The DNA of the CDR3 is TGTGCCAGCAGTTACTACAAGACGGGCGAGCAGTTCTTC. It yields the protein CASSYYKTGEQFF.

This clonotype was recorded many times. The CDR3 spells CASSPRGPGGYTF. CDR3 bases: TGCGCCAGCAGTCCTCGGGGGCCGGGTGGCTACACCTTC. This chain joins TRBV5-1 and TRBJ1-2; tentative D call: TRBD1 (6 bases). The CDR3 consists of 13 residues. Trimming pared 5 bases from V and 7 bases from J, leaving 15 bases between. The germline gives CDR1 SGHRS, CDR2 YFSETQ. The entire variable domain, with the rest obtained from reference TRBV5-1 and TRBJ1-2, is as follows: KAGVTQTPRYLIKTRGQQVTLSCSPISGHRSVSWYQQTPGQGLQFLFEYFSETQRNKGNFPGRFSGRQFSNSRSEMNVSTLELGDSALYLCASSPRGPGGYTFGSGTRLTVV.

The chain joins TRBV24-1 to TRBJ2-3; D is ambiguous. This CDR3 has 13 amino acids. V gave up 5 bases and J gave up 0 bases, with 5 bases separating them. Germline CDR1 KGHDR, CDR2 SFDVKD. The CDR3 spells CATSGVSTDTQYF. Here the CDR3 DNA reads TGTGCCACCAGTGGGGTGAGCACAGATACGCAGTATTTT.

V usage is TRBV6-1 and J usage is TRBJ2-1, with TRBD2 matching 12 bases. V was clipped by 6 bases and J by 0 bases; unmatched bases: 3. The germline V gene encodes CDR1 MNHNS and CDR2 SASEGT. The CDR3 covers 16 residues. The CDR3 loop is CASSGLAGTSYNEQFF. The CDR3, as DNA: TGTGCCAGCAGCGGACTAGCGGGGACCTCCTACAATGAGCAGTTCTTC.

This chain links TRBV28 with TRBJ1-2, with D maybe TRBD1 (5 bases). Germline-derived CDR1 and CDR2 are MDHEN and SYDVKM. This CDR3 is built from 14 residues. V lost 3 bases and J lost 2, with 10 bases in between. CDR3 nucleotides: TGTGCCAGCAGTTTTGGGGCTGGAAACTATGGCTACACCTTC. Translating it yields CASSFGAGNYGYTF.

The V gene is TRBV6-2 or TRBV6-3, the J gene TRBJ2-1, with 10 bases fitting TRBD1. CDR3 length equals 16 residues. The V gene end was trimmed by 6 bases and the J gene end by 3 bases; junction bases not matched to a gene: 8. Germline assignment: CDR1 MNHEY and CDR2 SVGEGT. The CDR3 coding sequence is TGTGCCAGCAGCAGACAGGGGGCTGGTCTCTACAATGAGCAGTTCTTC. Protein: CASSRQGAGLYNEQFF.

The chain links TRBV19 to TRBJ2-1, with 10 bases lining up with TRBD2. V shed 4 bases, J shed 0 bases, and the junction held 6 bases outside the gene matches. The germline CDR1 and CDR2 sequences are LNHDA and SQIVND (reference sequence). This CDR3 comprises 17 residues. The CDR3: CASSKNPSGSSYNEQFF. CDR3 DNA sequence: TGTGCCAGTAGTAAAAACCCTAGCGGGAGCTCCTACAATGAGCAGTTCTTC.

This clonotype was observed at least ten times. In nucleotides, the CDR3 is TGCGCCAGCAGCTTCGCGGTGACTAATGAAAAACTGTTTTTT. It codes for CASSFAVTNEKLFF. The V call is TRBV5-1, the J call TRBJ1-4; D is unresolved. The CDR3 is 14 amino acids. Trimming pared 2 bases from V and 2 bases from J, leaving 7 bases between. Germline CDR1 SGHRS, CDR2 YFSETQ.

Concerning this clonotype itself: The conserved phenylalanine or tryptophan is not found at the CDR3 terminus, so this likely reflects a read error. The rearrangement links TRBV20-1 to TRBJ1-6; 7 bases align to TRBD1. Germline V gives CDR1 DFQATT, CDR2 SNEGSKA (reference sequence). The CDR3 extends over 13 amino acids. Trimming removed 3 bases from V and 10 bases from J; junction bases left unmatched: 6. The CDR3 bases are TGCAGTGCTAGCAAGGGGGCGGCCTCACCCCTCCACTTA. It is translated as CSASKGAASPLHL.

The J gene is TRBJ2-3, the V gene TRBV4-3, with TRBD2 identical over 9 bases. CDR3 length equals 17 residues. CDR1 and CDR2 (germline): LGHNA, YSLEER. Trimming took 0 bases from V and 0 from J; bases not matched to a gene: 4. Here the CDR3 reads CASSQDGSGGSTDTQYF. The CDR3 coding sequence is TGCGCCAGCAGCCAAGATGGAAGCGGGGGGAGCACAGATACGCAGTATTTT.

The chain couples TRBV7-2 to TRBJ2-3, with 7 positions matching TRBD2. The germline gives CDR1 SGHTA, CDR2 FQGNSA. J was trimmed by 2 bases and V by 6 bases; bases with no gene match: 8. The CDR3 has 15 residues. In DNA form, the CDR3 reads TGTGCCAGCAGTCGACGAGGACTAGACACAGATACGCAGTATTTT. Amino acids: CASSRRGLDTDTQYF.

This clonotype showed up many times. CDR3 in amino acids: CSAYRTRSNNEQFF. CDR3 sequence (DNA): TGCAGTGCCTATAGGACTAGATCGAACAATGAGCAGTTCTTC. This chain uses TRBV20-1 with TRBJ2-1; 7 bases match TRBD2. In germline, CDR1 is DFQATT, CDR2 SNEGSKA (reference sequence). The V gene end was trimmed by 6 bases and the J gene end by 5 bases; junction bases not matched to a gene: 10. This CDR3 contains 14 residues.

This clonotype was seen at least ten times. The CDR3: CSVRRGSNQPQHF. The CDR3 DNA reads as TGCAGCGTTCGAAGGGGGAGCAATCAGCCCCAGCATTTT. The rearrangement uses TRBV29-1 and TRBJ1-5; a weak D match, TRBD1 (6 bases). Germline lookup yields CDR1 SQVTM and CDR2 ANQGSEA. There are 13 residues in the CDR3. Between the trimmed V and J ends, which lost 5 bases and 1 base, there was a span of 9 bases.